Presented here are 5 T cell receptor beta chains from one specimen sequenced in a study of cytomegalovirus exposure and HLA in healthy donors. PCR primers comprised 60 Vbeta and 13 Jbeta primers. Here immunoSEQ multiplex PCR was the method, and the copy in TCRdb shows in-frame clones only, minus some. The repertoire includes around 150,000 clones, less than 90% of them detected once, and roughly 1.4% sits in the top ten. The sequenced sample consisted of PBMCs. The receptor source for this set is a man aged 35 to 55 in good health and CMV-seronegative.

This chain links TRBV6-5 with TRBJ2-1, with 10 bases lining up with TRBD2. The CDR3 loop spans 15 amino acids. Germline assignment: CDR1 MNHEY and CDR2 SVGAGI. The J segment lost 2 bases and the V segment lost 7 bases, leaving 5 bases of the junction unmatched. The CDR3 sequence: CASKGTSGTYNEQFF. DNA for the CDR3: TGTGCCAGCAAAGGAACTAGCGGGACCTACAATGAGCAGTTCTTC.

For this clone: Additional DNA sequences in this sample encode the identical CDR3. The chain joins TRBV27 to TRBJ2-1, with D possibly being TRBD1 (6 bases). The CDR3 length is 16 residues. Germline CDR1 reads MNHEY; CDR2 reads SMNVEV (reference sequence). V was clipped by 0 bases and J by 1 base, with 10 bases between them. The chain's CDR3 is CASSLSGQGSYNEQFF. The CDR3 region has the DNA TGTGCCAGCAGTTTATCAGGGCAGGGGTCCTACAATGAGCAGTTCTTC.

This clone was found a few times. This chain's CDR3 is CASSQGQGESYEQYF. The CDR3 DNA follows: TGCGCCAGCAGCCAGGGACAGGGTGAATCCTACGAGCAGTACTTC. The genes are TRBV4-3 and TRBJ2-7; 9 nucleotides match TRBD1. Per germline, CDR1 LGHNA and CDR2 YSLEER. The CDR3 covers 15 residues. J gave up 1 base and V 3 bases, and 4 bases lay outside the gene matches.

The chain links TRBV9 to TRBJ1-1; a possible D gene is TRBD1 (6 bases). The CDR3 has 15 amino acids. Trimming removed 3 bases at V and 1 base at J, with 13 bases between. CDR1 is SGDLS, CDR2 YYNGEE, per germline. CDR3 sequence: CASSGSGAPNTEAFF. The CDR3 coding sequence is TGTGCCAGCAGCGGATCAGGGGCTCCGAACACTGAAGCTTTCTTT.

V gene TRBV11-1 combines with J gene TRBJ2-1, with D uncertain. The CDR3 runs 11 residues. Germline V gene lookup returns CDR1 SGHAT and CDR2 FQDESV (reference sequence). The V end was cut by 6 bases, the J end by 10 bases, with 10 bases between. The CDR3 region is CASRLKREQFF. The CDR3 bases are TGTGCCAGCAGACTAAAGAGGGAGCAGTTCTTC.